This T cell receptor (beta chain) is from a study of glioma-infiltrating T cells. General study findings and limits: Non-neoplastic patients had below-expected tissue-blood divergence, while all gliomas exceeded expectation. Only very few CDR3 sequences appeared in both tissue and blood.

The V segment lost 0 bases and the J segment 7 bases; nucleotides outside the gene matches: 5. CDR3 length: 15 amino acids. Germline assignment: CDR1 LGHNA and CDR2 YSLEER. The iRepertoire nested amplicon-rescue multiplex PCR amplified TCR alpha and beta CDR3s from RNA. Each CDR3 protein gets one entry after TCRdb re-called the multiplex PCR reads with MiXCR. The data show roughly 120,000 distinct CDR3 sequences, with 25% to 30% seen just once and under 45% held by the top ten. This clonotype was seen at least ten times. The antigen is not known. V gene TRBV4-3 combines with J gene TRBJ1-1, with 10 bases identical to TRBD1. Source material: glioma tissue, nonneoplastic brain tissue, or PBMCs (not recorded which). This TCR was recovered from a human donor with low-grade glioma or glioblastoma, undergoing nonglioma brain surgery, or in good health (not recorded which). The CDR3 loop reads CASSQDKTGGIEAFF. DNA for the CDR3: TGCGCCAGCAGCCAAGATAAGACAGGGGGCATTGAAGCTTTCTTT.